The sequence of this T cell receptor beta chain was determined in a study of shared clonotypes between healthy human individuals (dated by TCRdb to the early 2020s). About the full investigation: The cohort included a few men and a couple of women between 18 and 49 years of age. For each donor, three plates each were used for CD4 naive and CD4 memory, two plates were used for CD8 naive, and one plate was used for CD8 memory. Blood TCR repertoires of 5 or 6 healthy adults were deeply sequenced to estimate repertoire size and the extent of clonotype sharing between individuals. To increase sequencing depth and limit assay-specific biases, TCR repertoire library preparation and sequencing were carried out by different laboratories using diverse techniques. Each donor's leukapheresis produced roughly between roughly 0.9 and 9 billion PBMCs. The paper's findings and limits, for the study overall: Pairwise subsampling indicated that sequencing depth was expected to affect the degree of clonotype sharing among donors. Clonotypes shared by all four sorted-subset donors showed higher generation probabilities than non-shared clonotypes. Sampling was restricted to blood, and TCR repertoires in tissues likely differ from the TCR repertoires found in blood. Naive subsets generally had larger estimated clonotype richness than memory subsets did. The small number of donors limited the genetic and exposure-history diversity represented. When four donors were compared, the shared fraction of clonotypes was around 4.6% for naive CD4, approximately 3.5% for naive CD8, 2.3% for memory CD4, and 0.4% for memory CD8. Incomplete sequencing was indicated by rarefaction of sorted-subset datasets, despite the large sequencing depth.

With regard to this clone: Its antigen has not been determined. No per-base quality is available; no much larger clone lies one base away.

At the junction V is shortened by 5 bases and J by 1 base, with 12 bases in between. The germline V gene (reference sequence) sets CDR1 to MNHEY and CDR2 to SMNVEV. Inclusive of the bounding cysteine and phenylalanine, the CDR3 is 14 residues long. Just CDR3 DNA is preserved here, 42 bases in frame from base 1. Donors were healthy HIV-negative adults with no recently reported acute infections or vaccinations. Only Caucasian adults living in Nashville, Tennessee, USA were represented among the donors. CD4+ T cells were enriched by magnetic negative selection, after which naive cells were positively selected on CD45RA and the negative fraction was taken as the memory subset. After blood collection by leukapheresis, PBMCs were isolated using Ficoll-Histopaque density gradient centrifugation and then cryopreserved in the vapor phase of liquid nitrogen. Analytical flow cytometry was used to check the purity and quantity of every magnetically sorted T cell population. Genomic DNA was isolated from each sorted fraction and quantified by UV absorbance on a Nanodrop 2000c.

Using the deep immunoSEQ assay, multiplex PCR amplified TCR CDR3 regions from genomic DNA. For each cell subset, the extracted genomic DNA was distributed evenly across all wells of several immunoSEQ 96-well plates, and each plate served as one replicate. For sorted subsets, roughly 200 ng genomic DNA, equal to tens of thousands of T cell genomes, was loaded into each replicate PCR. Purified libraries were measured with a Qubit 3.0 fluorometer, size-checked on a Bioanalyzer 2100, and measured again with the KAPA Library Quantification kit. Every immunoSEQ 96-well plate was sequenced on a dedicated single-read 150-cycle Illumina NextSeq 550 flow cell. In the source study's methods: Because the immunoSEQ output included only junctional sequences and no quality scores, the filtering could not be the same as the filtering used for full-length reads. Sequences were annotated with PyIR, a Python wrapper for IgBLAST v1.9, using IMGT germline references to assign V/J genes and CDR3. Any read was removed if the V/J assignment was weak (E-value above 1e-6), the CDR3 was missing, or the read contained stop codons, out-of-frame junctions, or ambiguous translated residues. A V3J clonotype was defined by an identical inferred V gene, J gene, and CDR3 amino acid sequence. Percentage overlap between repertoires was computed as shared unique clonotypes divided by the size of the smaller repertoire. Richness of each repertoire was evaluated using RTK rarefaction, the Chao1 estimator, and Recon v2.1 estimates of unobserved clonotypes. OLGA was used to compute generation probabilities for all TCRbeta clonotypes that the gDNA method yielded from a handful of donors. TCRdb limited this immuneACCESS table to in-frame rearrangements with V and J called. A share of clones is missing; checked studies link under half to unresolved V genes, and the rest is unexplained. V and J calls and clone size come straight from that table; D and trimming were deduced from the DNA. Within this sample are roughly 1.4 million clones, with approximately 98.5% of them counted one time only. The top ten constitute about 0.34% of the sample.

Sequencing was performed on naive CD4+ T cells sorted from blood. Taken with the paper, the label for cell subset or site translates to: CD45RA+ positively selected. This sequence was found in a man aged 25 to 40 in good health. The V and J segments used are TRBV27 and TRBJ2-7; the D segment is perhaps TRBD1 or TRBD2, each sharing 6 matched bases. At the DNA level, the sequence is TGTGCCAGCAGTCCCCAGGGGAGGTCCTACGAGCAGTACTTC. Its translation reads: CASSPQGRSYEQYF.